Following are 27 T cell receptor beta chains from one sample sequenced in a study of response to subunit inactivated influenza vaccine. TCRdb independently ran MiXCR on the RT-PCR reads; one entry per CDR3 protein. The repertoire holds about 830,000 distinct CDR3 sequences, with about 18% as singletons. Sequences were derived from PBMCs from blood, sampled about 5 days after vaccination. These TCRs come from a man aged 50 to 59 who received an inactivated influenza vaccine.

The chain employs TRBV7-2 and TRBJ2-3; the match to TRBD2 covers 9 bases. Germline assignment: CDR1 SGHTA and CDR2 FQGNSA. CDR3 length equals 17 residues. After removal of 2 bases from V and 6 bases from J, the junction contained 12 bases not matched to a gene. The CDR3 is CASSLNRLGAGGDTQYF. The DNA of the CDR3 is TGTGCCAGCAGCTTAAACCGCCTAGGGGCGGGAGGGGATACGCAGTATTTT.

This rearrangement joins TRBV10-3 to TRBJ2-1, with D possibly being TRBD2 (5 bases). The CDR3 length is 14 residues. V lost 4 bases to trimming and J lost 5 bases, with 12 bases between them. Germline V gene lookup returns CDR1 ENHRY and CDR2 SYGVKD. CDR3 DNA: TGTGCCATCAGTGGGAATAGCGTAAACAATGAGCAGTTCTTC. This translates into CAISGNSVNNEQFF.

Here the CDR3 reads CRSGQGGYTF. CDR3 coding DNA: TGCAGAAGCGGACAGGGTGGGTACACCTTC. The chain recombines TRBV20-1 with TRBJ1-2; TRBD1 matches at 8 bases. CDR3 size: 10 residues. Germline CDR1 DFQATT, CDR2 SNEGSKA (reference sequence).

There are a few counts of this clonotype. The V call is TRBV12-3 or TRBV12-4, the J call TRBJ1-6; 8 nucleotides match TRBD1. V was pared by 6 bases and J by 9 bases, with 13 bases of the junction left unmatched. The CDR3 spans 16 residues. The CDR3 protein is CASSSVPGQGGSPLHF. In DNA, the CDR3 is TGTGCCAGCAGCTCGGTGCCCGGACAGGGAGGTTCACCCCTCCACTTT.

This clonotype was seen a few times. The CDR3 protein is CASSRETGLNEKLFF. CDR3 DNA: TGCGCCAGCAGCCGTGAAACAGGGCTTAATGAAAAACTGTTTTTT. The chain joins TRBV4-3 to TRBJ1-4; tentatively, D is TRBD1 (6 bases). CDR3 length: 15 residues. Germline CDR1 LGHNA, CDR2 YSLEER. Trimming shortened V by 4 bases and J by 4 bases, and 13 bases separated the two germline ends.

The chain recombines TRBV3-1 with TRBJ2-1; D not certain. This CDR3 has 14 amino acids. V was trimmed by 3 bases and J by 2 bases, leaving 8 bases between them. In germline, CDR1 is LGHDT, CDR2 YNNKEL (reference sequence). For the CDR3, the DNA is TGTGCCAGCAGCCATGCGTTTCCCTACAATGAGCAGTTCTTC. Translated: CASSHAFPYNEQFF.

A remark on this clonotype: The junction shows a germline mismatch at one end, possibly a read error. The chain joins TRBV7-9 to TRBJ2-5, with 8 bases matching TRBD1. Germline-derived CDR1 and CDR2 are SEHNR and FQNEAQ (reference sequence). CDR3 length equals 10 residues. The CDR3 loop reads CASSLDRANF. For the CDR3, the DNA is TGTGCCAGCAGCTTGGACAGGGCTAACTTC.

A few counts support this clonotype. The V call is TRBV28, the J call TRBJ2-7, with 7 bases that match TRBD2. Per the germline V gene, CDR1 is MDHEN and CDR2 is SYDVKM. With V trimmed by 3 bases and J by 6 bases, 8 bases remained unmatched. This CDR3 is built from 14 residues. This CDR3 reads CASSFYAGAGEQYF. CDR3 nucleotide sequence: TGTGCCAGCAGTTTTTACGCGGGAGCGGGCGAGCAGTACTTC.

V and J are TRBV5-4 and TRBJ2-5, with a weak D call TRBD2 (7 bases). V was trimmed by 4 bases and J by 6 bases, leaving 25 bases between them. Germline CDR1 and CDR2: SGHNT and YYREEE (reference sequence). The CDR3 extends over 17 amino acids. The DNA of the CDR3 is TGTGCCAGCAGCCCCCAGCGGGGCCTAGGGGGGGTGAAGACCCAGTACTTC. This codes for CASSPQRGLGGVKTQYF.

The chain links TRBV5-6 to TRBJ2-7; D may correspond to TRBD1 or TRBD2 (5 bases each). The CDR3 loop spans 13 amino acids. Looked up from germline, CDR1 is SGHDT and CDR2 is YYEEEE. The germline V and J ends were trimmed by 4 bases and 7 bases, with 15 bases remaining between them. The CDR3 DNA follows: TGTGCCAGCAGCCGGACGAACGAGGGGGAGCAGTACTTC. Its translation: CASSRTNEGEQYF.

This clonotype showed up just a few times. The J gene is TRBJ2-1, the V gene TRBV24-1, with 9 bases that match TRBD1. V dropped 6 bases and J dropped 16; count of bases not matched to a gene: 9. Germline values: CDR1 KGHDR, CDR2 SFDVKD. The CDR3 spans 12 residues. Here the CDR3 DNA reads TGTGCCACCAGTATCTCGGGACAGGGTTATTTCTTC. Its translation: CATSISGQGYFF.

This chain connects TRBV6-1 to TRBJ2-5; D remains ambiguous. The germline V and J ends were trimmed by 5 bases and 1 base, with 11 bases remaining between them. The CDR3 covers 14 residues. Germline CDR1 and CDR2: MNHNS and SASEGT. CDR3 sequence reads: CASSRLRGQETQYF. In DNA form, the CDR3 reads TGTGCCAGCAGTCGCCTTCGCGGCCAAGAGACCCAGTACTTC.

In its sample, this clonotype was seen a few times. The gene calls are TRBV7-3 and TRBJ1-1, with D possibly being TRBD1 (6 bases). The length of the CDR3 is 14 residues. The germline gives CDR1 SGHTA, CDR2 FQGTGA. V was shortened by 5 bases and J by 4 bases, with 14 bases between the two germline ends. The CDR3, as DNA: TGTGCCAGCAGCCAATCAGGGGTCGGCACTGAAGCTTTCTTT. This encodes CASSQSGVGTEAFF.

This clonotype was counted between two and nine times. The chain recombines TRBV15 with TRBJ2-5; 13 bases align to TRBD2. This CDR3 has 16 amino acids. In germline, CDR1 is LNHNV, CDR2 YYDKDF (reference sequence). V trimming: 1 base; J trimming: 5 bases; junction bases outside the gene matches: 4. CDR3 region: CATSRVGTSGTETQYF. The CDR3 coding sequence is TGTGCCACCAGCAGAGTCGGGACTAGCGGGACCGAGACCCAGTACTTC.

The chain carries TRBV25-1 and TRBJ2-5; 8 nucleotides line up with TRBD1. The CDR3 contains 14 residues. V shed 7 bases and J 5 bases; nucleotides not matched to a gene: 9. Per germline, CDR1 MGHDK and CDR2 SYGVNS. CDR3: CASTDRGPWETQYF. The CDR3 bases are TGTGCCAGCACCGACAGGGGTCCATGGGAGACCCAGTACTTC.

In nucleotides, the CDR3 is TGCAGCGTTGAAGATCTGGGTGGCGAGCAGTACTTC. The encoded protein is CSVEDLGGEQYF. The V and J genes are TRBV29-1 and TRBJ2-7; no clear D gene. V lost 0 bases and J lost 6, with 9 bases in between. The germline gives CDR1 SQVTM, CDR2 ANQGSEA. This CDR3 has 12 amino acids.

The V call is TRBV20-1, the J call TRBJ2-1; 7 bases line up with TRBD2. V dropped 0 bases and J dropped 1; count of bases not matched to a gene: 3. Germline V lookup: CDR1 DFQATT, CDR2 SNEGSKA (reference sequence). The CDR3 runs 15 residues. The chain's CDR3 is CSARDVGGSYNEQFF. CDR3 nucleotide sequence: TGCAGTGCTAGAGATGTCGGGGGGTCCTACAATGAGCAGTTCTTC.

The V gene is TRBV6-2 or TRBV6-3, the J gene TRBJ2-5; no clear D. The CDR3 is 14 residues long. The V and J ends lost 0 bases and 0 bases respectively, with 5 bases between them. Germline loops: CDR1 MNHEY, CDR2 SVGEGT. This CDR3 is CASSYSFNQETQYF. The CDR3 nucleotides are TGTGCCAGCAGTTACTCTTTCAACCAAGAGACCCAGTACTTC.

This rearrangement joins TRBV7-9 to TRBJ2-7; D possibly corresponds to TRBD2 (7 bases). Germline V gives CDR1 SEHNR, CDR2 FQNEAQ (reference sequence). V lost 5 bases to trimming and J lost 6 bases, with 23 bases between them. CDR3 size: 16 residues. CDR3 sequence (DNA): TGTGCCAGCAGCCAAGGGGGGGGCTACATCGATTTCGAGCAGTACTTC. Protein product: CASSQGGGYIDFEQYF.

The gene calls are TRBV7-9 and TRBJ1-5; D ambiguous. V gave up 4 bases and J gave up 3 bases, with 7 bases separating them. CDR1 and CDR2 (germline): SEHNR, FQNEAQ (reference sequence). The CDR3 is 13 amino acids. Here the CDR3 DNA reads TGTGCCAGCAGCTCTACCCCCAATCAGCCCCAGCATTTT. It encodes CASSSTPNQPQHF.

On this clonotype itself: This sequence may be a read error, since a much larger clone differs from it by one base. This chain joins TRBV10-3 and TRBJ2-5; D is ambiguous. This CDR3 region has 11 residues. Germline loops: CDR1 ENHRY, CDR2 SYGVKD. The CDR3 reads CAISEGETQCF. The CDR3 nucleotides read TGTGCCATCAGTGAGGGCGAGACCCAGTGCTTC.

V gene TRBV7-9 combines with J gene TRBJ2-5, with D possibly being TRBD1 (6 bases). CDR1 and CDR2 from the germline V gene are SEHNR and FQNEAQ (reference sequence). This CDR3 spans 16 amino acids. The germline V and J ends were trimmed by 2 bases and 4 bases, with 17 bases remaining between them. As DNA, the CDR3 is TGTGCCAGCAGCTTACCGGGACATCAAGTCCGAGAGACCCAGTACTTC. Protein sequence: CASSLPGHQVRETQYF.

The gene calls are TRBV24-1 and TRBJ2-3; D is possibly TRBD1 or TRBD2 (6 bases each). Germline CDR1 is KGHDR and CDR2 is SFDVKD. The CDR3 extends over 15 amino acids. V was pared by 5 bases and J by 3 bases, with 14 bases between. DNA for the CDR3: TGTGCCACCAGTGCCGGGGGCTTGGGGACAGATACGCAGTATTTT. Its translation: CATSAGGLGTDTQYF.

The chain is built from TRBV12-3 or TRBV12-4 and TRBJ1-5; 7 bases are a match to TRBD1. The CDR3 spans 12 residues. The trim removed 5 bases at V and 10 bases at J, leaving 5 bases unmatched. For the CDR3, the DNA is TGTGCCAGCAGTCACGGGACAGAACCCCAGCATTTT. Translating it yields CASSHGTEPQHF.

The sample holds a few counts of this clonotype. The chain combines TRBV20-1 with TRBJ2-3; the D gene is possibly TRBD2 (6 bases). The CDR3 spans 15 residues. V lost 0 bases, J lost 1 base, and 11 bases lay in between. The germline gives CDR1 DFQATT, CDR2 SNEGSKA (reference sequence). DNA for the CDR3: TGCAGTGCTAGAGATCGTAGCGGCCGCACAGATACGCAGTATTTT. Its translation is CSARDRSGRTDTQYF.

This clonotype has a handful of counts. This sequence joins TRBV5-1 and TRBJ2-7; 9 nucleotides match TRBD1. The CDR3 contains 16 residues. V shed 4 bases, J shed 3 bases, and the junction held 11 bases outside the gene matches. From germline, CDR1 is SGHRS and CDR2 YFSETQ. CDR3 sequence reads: CASSPQPGQGLYEQYF. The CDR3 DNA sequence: TGCGCCAGCAGCCCACAACCGGGACAGGGTCTCTACGAGCAGTACTTC.

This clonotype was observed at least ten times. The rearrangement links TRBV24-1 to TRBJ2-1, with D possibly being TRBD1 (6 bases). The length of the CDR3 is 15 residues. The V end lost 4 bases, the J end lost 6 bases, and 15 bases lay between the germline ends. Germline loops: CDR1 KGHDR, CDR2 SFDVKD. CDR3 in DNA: TGTGCCACCAGTGACCCAGGCCCCAGGGGCAATGAGCAGTTCTTC. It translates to CATSDPGPRGNEQFF.